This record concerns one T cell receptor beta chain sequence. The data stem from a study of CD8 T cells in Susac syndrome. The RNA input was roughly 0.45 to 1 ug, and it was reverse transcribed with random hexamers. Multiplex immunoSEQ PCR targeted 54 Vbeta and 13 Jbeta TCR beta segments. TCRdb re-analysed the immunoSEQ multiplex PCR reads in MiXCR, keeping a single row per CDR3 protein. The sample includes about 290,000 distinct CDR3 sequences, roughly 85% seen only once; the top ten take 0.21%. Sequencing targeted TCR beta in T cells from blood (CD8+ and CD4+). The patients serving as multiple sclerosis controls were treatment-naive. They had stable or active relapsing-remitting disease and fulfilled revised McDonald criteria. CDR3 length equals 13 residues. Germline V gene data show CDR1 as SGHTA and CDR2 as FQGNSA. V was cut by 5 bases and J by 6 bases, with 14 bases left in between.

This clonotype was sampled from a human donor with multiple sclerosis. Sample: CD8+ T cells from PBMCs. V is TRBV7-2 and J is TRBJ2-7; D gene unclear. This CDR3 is CASSLIIKGEQYF. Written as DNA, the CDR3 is TGTGCCAGCAGCCTGATCATTAAGGGCGAGCAGTACTTC.